The rows below give T cell receptor beta chains drawn from one sample of a study of beta chain features in type 1 diabetes. Profiling relied on immunoSEQ multiplex PCR, and the TCRdb table lists in-frame clones only, not all of them. The sample has around 500,000 clones, roughly 30% seen once. Material for sequencing was naive CD4+ T cells from blood. All receptors derive from a man younger than 30 in good health. Both conserved end residues are trimmed from each CDR3. The order of the fields is clone size, J gene, V gene, CDR3 protein. Size tells how often a clone was seen (once, few, many) or the class of an expanded clone, and some rows leave it out.

few	TRBJ1-2	TRBV6-1	ASSEAGQPYGYT
few	TRBJ2-2	TRBV18	ASSSRTGQDTGELF
few	TRBJ2-7	TRBV28	ASIPAPGQGPYEQY
NA	TRBJ2-3	TRBV5-1	ASSQASGSTDTQY
few	TRBJ2-1	TRBV7-9	ASSLGTGASNEQF
NA	TRBJ2-1	TRBV5-1	ASRLGSTDNEQF
few	TRBJ2-1	TRBV19	ASSILRGETGQF
NA	TRBJ2-6	TRBV27	ASSAKTGTGGANVLT
NA	TRBJ2-1	TRBV27	ASSPPGLAGVNEQF
NA	TRBJ2-2	TRBV9	ASSLVAGANTGELF
NA	TRBJ2-7	TRBV19	ASSIVAGFSSYEQY